The T cell receptor (beta chain) under discussion was sequenced for a study of blood T cell repertoires in COVID-19. The wider study: PBMCs, B-cell-depleted T cells, or T cells provided the cDNA or gDNA that made up the material.

Trimming cost V 3 bases and J 8 bases; bases outside gene matches: 11. Germline values: CDR1 LNHDA, CDR2 SQIVND (reference sequence). The CDR3 has 15 amino acids. The table lists this clone with a count of one. Some clones are missing from TCRdb's copy, which holds only in-frame ones; the method was immunoSEQ multiplex PCR. This table has some 150,000 clones, approximately 79% appearing once. V gene TRBV19 combines with J gene TRBJ1-2; TRBD1 agrees at 8 bases. This clonotype originated in a woman in her fifties or sixties who had recovered from COVID-19. The sequencing input was PBMCs or T cells enriched from blood (not recorded which). The DNA of the CDR3 is TGTGCCAGTAGTATTGTCGACAGGGGATCGGGCGGCTACACCTTC. Its translation: CASSIVDRGSGGYTF.